The clone carrying this TCR beta chain was recorded a few times. Its antigen is currently unknown. Germline V gene data show CDR1 as ENHRY and CDR2 as SYGVKD. The CDR3 length is 16 residues. V was pared by 3 bases and J by 2 bases, with 5 bases of the junction left unmatched. This specimen comes from a study of T-cell memory formation after mild COVID-19. Whole-study context: Largely, TCR clusters stayed within a single donor.

Study-wide findings and caveats: SARS-CoV-2 specificity of second-wave clones peaking day 37 was unconfirmed.

Using constant-segment primers, 5'RACE produced TCR alpha and TCR beta cDNA libraries carrying sample barcodes and UMIs. TCRdb independently ran MiXCR on the 5' RACE reads; one entry per CDR3 protein. The data show about 410,000 distinct CDR3 sequences, with 20% to 30% seen just once and 10% to 15% held by the top ten. The source material was PBMCs or a T cell subset sorted from them (not recorded which). This sequence originates from an adult woman who had mild COVID-19 (a few samples of this study predate the infection). Cell type and time point are not known. This chain links TRBV10-3 with TRBJ2-7, with TRBD2 matching over 12 bases. CDR3 region: CAISDLTSGRAYEQYF. In DNA form, the CDR3 reads TGTGCCATCAGTGACCTGACTAGCGGGAGAGCCTACGAGCAGTACTTC.